The clone carrying this T cell receptor beta chain was detected only a few times. Sequencing was performed with immunoSEQ multiplex PCR; in TCRdb, only in-frame clones are kept and a portion is missing. Of fewer than 300,000 clones listed, approximately 95% are singletons. The data originate from a study of T cell responses to AZD1222 COVID-19 vaccine. Germline loops: CDR1 SGHAT, CDR2 FQNNGV. There are 15 residues in the CDR3. Trimming left V 5 bases short and J 5 bases short, with 19 bases between. The sequence was obtained from an adult in good health. The specimen was peripheral blood, collected on day 0 of AZD1222 vaccination. The rearrangement uses TRBV11-2 and TRBJ2-7, with a weak D call TRBD2 (6 bases). The CDR3: CASSQRGGTGHEQYF. In nucleotides, the CDR3 is TGTGCCAGCAGCCAGAGGGGCGGGACGGGTCACGAGCAGTACTTC.